The 14 T cell receptor beta chains presented below share a single source sample, sequenced in a study of blood T cell repertoires in COVID-19 (dated by TCRdb to 2018 to 2020). The library came from the immunoSEQ multiplex PCR assay. The clones in this table, taken by TCRdb from immuneACCESS, are in-frame only. Not every clone is retained; where verified, under half of the shortfall comes from an unresolved V gene, and the cause of the rest is unknown. This sample is represented by approximately 210,000 clones; around four fifths of them were singletons. The top ten constitute 15% to 20% of the sample. Source material: peripheral blood. These receptor sequences come from a man younger than 45 with active or convalescent COVID-19.

The V call is TRBV6-5, the J call TRBJ2-3; TRBD2 matches 10 bases. This CDR3 contains 14 residues. J was trimmed by 6 bases and V by 11 bases; bases with no gene match: 11. The V gene's germline CDR1 is MNHEY and CDR2 SVGAGI. CDR3 coding DNA: TGTGCCGGGACCCCTAGCGGGGGTGGGGATACGCAGTATTTT. This translates into CAGTPSGGGDTQYF.

J is TRBJ2-1 and V is TRBV3-1 (or the pseudogene TRBV3-2), with D unresolved. V was cut by 0 bases and J by 2 bases, with 8 bases left in between. The CDR3 contains 15 residues. Germline assignment: CDR1 LGHDT and CDR2 YNNKEL (reference sequence). The CDR3 DNA reads TGTGCCAGCAGCCAAGATAACGGTCCCTACAATGAGCAGTTCTTC. The encoded protein is CASSQDNGPYNEQFF.

This CDR3 reads CASGGTGSNQPQHF. As DNA, the CDR3 is TGTGCCAGCGGGGGGACAGGGTCCAATCAGCCCCAGCATTTT. This rearrangement joins TRBV6-5 to TRBJ1-5, with 9 bases that match TRBD1. The CDR3 length is 14 residues. J was trimmed by 3 bases and V by 8 bases; bases with no gene match: 5. CDR1 is MNHEY and CDR2 is SVGAGI in the germline V gene.

The J gene is TRBJ2-7, the V gene TRBV24-1, with 9 positions matching TRBD1. Trimming at V came to 4 bases and at J to 2 bases, leaving 8 bases not matched to a gene. The germline V gene has CDR1 KGHDR and CDR2 SFDVKD. This CDR3 has 16 residues. The CDR3 here is CATSDNGQGRPYEQYF. CDR3 coding DNA: TGTGCCACCAGTGACAACGGACAGGGGCGGCCCTACGAGCAGTACTTC.

The rearrangement uses TRBV13 and TRBJ2-1, with TRBD2 matching 14 bases. This CDR3 region has 16 residues. The junction had 6 bases not matched to a gene; V was cut back by 5 bases and J by 6 bases. Germline V gene sequence: CDR1 PRHDT, CDR2 FYEKMQ (reference sequence). The CDR3 loop is CASSHRLAGGSNEQFF. CDR3 nucleotides: TGTGCCAGCAGCCACCGACTAGCGGGGGGGAGCAATGAGCAGTTCTTC.

The chain couples TRBV9 to TRBJ2-1, with D perhaps TRBD1 (6 bases). The germline V gene has CDR1 SGDLS and CDR2 YYNGEE. V lost 3 bases, J lost 2 bases, and 12 bases lay in between. This CDR3 has 15 amino acids. Written as DNA, the CDR3 is TGTGCCAGCAGCGGTAAACAGGGAACCTACAATGAGCAGTTCTTC. As protein: CASSGKQGTYNEQFF. The variable domain in full, with the rest retrieved from reference TRBV9 and TRBJ2-1, is DSGVTQTPKHLITATGQRVTLRCSPRSGDLSVYWYQQSLDQGLQFLIQYYNGEERAKGNILERFSAQQFPDLHSELNLSSLELGDSALYFCASSGKQGTYNEQFFGPGTRLTVL.

This clone was seen just once. The chain uses TRBV4-3 and TRBJ2-1; a weak D match, TRBD2 (6 bases). Germline CDR1 and CDR2: LGHNA and YSLEER. Trimming removed 6 bases from V and 5 bases from J, with 17 bases in between. This CDR3 is 15 amino acids long. CDR3 sequence reads: CASSLREAQNNEQFF. The CDR3 bases are TGCGCCAGCAGTCTCAGGGAGGCCCAAAACAATGAGCAGTTCTTC.

This clone is a singleton in its sample. V is TRBV2 and J is TRBJ1-1; the D is unclear. Germline V gene lookup returns CDR1 SNHLY and CDR2 FYNNEI. Trimming took off 6 bases at V and 4 bases at J, with 12 bases between the two ends. This CDR3 comprises 13 residues. As DNA, the CDR3 is TGTGCCAGCAGCAGACTTTCTGCCACTGAAGCTTTCTTT. It specifies CASSRLSATEAFF.

The CDR3 coding sequence is TGTGCCAGCTCAAGCACCACAGATACGCAGTATTTT. It is translated as CASSSTTDTQYF. V gene TRBV6-5 combines with J gene TRBJ2-3; D uncertain. Per germline, CDR1 MNHEY and CDR2 SVGAGI. Trimming left V 8 bases short and J 2 bases short, with 8 bases between. CDR3 length: 12 amino acids.

CDR3: CASSFPGKQFF. CDR3 coding DNA: TGTGCCAGCAGCTTTCCAGGGAAGCAGTTCTTC. The chain links TRBV11-2 to TRBJ2-1; perhaps TRBD1 as D (5 bases). The germline V gene encodes CDR1 SGHAT and CDR2 FQNNGV. The CDR3 spans 11 residues. Trimming cost V 3 bases and J 11 bases, with 8 bases left between them.

The chain links TRBV5-1 to TRBJ1-6, with D possibly matching TRBD1 (5 bases). Germline V CDR1 and CDR2: SGHRS, YFSETQ. V was trimmed by 0 bases and J by 10 bases, leaving 14 bases between them. The CDR3 totals 15 residues. The CDR3 DNA sequence: TGCGCCAGCAGCTTGGGGGGGGAGTCCCGATCACCCCTCCACTTT. Translation gives CASSLGGESRSPLHF.

The CDR3 spells CSAPGGGYTF. DNA for the CDR3: TGCAGTGCACCGGGGGGCGGCTACACCTTC. The V gene is TRBV20-1, the J gene TRBJ1-2; maybe TRBD1 (6 bases). The V gene's germline CDR1 is DFQATT and CDR2 SNEGSKA (reference sequence). The CDR3 loop spans 10 amino acids. Between the trimmed V and J ends, which lost 6 bases and 8 bases, there was a span of 10 bases.

The chain carries TRBV5-4 and TRBJ1-4; TRBD1 agrees at 10 bases. This CDR3 region has 18 residues. V lost 4 bases, J lost 2 bases, and 11 bases stayed unmatched. Germline V gives CDR1 SGHNT, CDR2 YYREEE (reference sequence). The CDR3: CASSPTGTGAGTNEKLFF. The CDR3 nucleotides read TGTGCCAGCAGCCCAACCGGGACAGGGGCTGGGACTAATGAAAAACTGTTTTTT.

This clone showed up just once. CDR3 region: CASSQDRRDTEAFF. The CDR3 bases are TGTGCCAGCAGCCAAGATAGACGGGACACTGAAGCTTTCTTT. The genes are TRBV4-2 and TRBJ1-1; unclear D gene. Trimming stripped 0 bases from V and 3 bases from J, with 8 bases between. The germline CDR1 and CDR2 sequences are LGHNA and YNFKEQ. The CDR3 runs to 14 residues.